This T cell receptor beta chain emerged from a study of blood T cell repertoires in COVID-19 (dated by TCRdb to about 2020). Looking at the study overall: Recovered participants in ImmuneRACE Cohort 3 were defined as having two consecutive negative NP/OP PCR tests, clearance from a healthcare professional, or resolution of symptoms. Collaborator samples came from the United States, Italy and Spain and covered acute and convalescent phases of COVID-19. HLA class I and class II types, where available, came from metadata supplied by the sample provider rather than from assay-based typing. Sample metadata almost always included a de-identified subject ID, COVID-19 status, age in years and sex. Deeply sampled blood TCRbeta repertoires from subjects exposed to, actively infected with, or recovered from COVID-19 were included in the dataset. The material from the prospective study consisted of cDNA or gDNA derived from T cells, B-cell-depleted T cells, or PBMCs. Samples came from the ongoing ImmuneRACE study (first 160 participants) plus 1,254 subjects from 6 global collaborators. A freely available public database, intended as a resource for researchers studying the immune response to SARS-CoV-2, is where the repertoires were released.

Notes on this clone: The antigen it binds to is not known. Per-nucleotide qualities are absent, and no much larger clonotype sits a single base away. The sample carries other DNA sequences with the same CDR3.

The germline ends are 15 bases apart after V is trimmed by 2 bases and J by 0 bases. From the cysteine through the phenylalanine, the CDR3 covers 17 amino acids. This entry keeps only the CDR3 DNA: 51 bases, framed from base 1. In the germline V gene, CDR1 corresponds to SGDLS and CDR2 to YYNGEE. Study-level results and caveats: The amount of clinical and demographic metadata varied by source and participant and was provided uncurated.

TCRbeta CDR3 regions were amplified from genomic DNA by means of the immunoSEQ Assay, a bias-controlled multiplex PCR. For the original study's pipeline: The number of nucleated cells in each sample was estimated from the amplification of reference gene primers within the assay. To quantify the absolute abundance of each unique TCRbeta CDR3 rearrangement, sequence reads were collapsed and filtered. For each sample, productive Simpson clonality was calculated as the square root of Simpson's diversity index over productive rearrangements. This is the immuneACCESS table as TCRdb keeps it, with only in-frame sequences that have V and J called. A part of the clones is gone; compared with another copy, unresolved V genes explain less than half, and the rest is unexplained. That table is the source of V, J and clone size, and D and trimming were worked out from the DNA. The sample yields some 300,000 clones; 88% were counted once. 2% to 2.5% of the sample rests with the top ten.

Enrolling through a virtual design, the prospective study's participants ranged in age from roughly 18 to 100 years and lived across roughly 23 United States geographic areas. In the prospective study, participants were assigned to cohorts based on the clinical history participants reported in a screening survey and a study questionnaire. In the prospective study, mobile phlebotomists collected whole blood, serum and a nasopharyngeal or oropharyngeal swab from each participant. Prospective study participants could optionally give additional blood draws and questionnaires over an approximately two-month period. Before DNA extraction, blood samples from the prospective study were shipped at room temperature or frozen.

The sequence is built from TRBV9 and TRBJ2-1, and TRBD2 may be the D gene, going by 6 matching bases. This TCR was recovered from a woman aged 55-70 years in a cohort exposed to, infected with or recovered from COVID-19 (not recorded which). The specimen sequenced was PBMCs or T cells enriched from blood (not recorded which). The CDR3: CASSVGLAESSYNEQFF. The sequence in DNA is TGTGCCAGCAGCGTTGGCTTAGCGGAAAGCTCCTACAATGAGCAGTTCTTC. The reference TRBV9 and TRBJ2-1 proteins fill in what lies around the CDR3, so the full variable domain reads DSGVTQTPKHLITATGQRVTLRCSPRSGDLSVYWYQQSLDQGLQFLIQYYNGEERAKGNILERFSAQQFPDLHSELNLSSLELGDSALYFCASSVGLAESSYNEQFFGPGTRLTVL.